Following are 8 T cell receptor beta chains from one sample sequenced in a study of CD8 T cells in ankylosing spondylitis. Which antigens these TCRs recognize remains unknown. Broader study findings: Seemingly characteristic of ankylosing spondylitis blood was a TCR beta motif consisting of about 8 highly homologous variants.

MiXCR was run by TCRdb on the 5' RACE reads, yielding one entry per CDR3 protein. The table shows roughly 700,000 distinct CDR3 sequences, with around 20% occurring only once. Sample: blood, either unsorted or a sorted T cell fraction (not recorded which). Receptor source: a male donor with ankylosing spondylitis.

The rearrangement uses TRBV5-1 and TRBJ2-7; D possibly uses TRBD1 or TRBD2 (5 bases each). The V gene lost 4 bases and the J gene lost 7 bases, with 15 bases spanning the gap. The CDR3 is 13 residues long. Per germline, CDR1 SGHRS and CDR2 YFSETQ. CDR3 in DNA: TGCGCCAGCAGCCACCCAGGGACGGGGGAGCAGTACTTC. Its translation: CASSHPGTGEQYF.

Remarks on this clonotype: This could be a read error, since a much larger clone is one nucleotide away. The chain recombines TRBV28 with TRBJ1-4, with D maybe TRBD1 (5 bases). CDR1 MDHEN and CDR2 SYDVKM come from the germline V gene. V dropped 4 bases and J dropped 2 bases, with 14 bases sitting between them. The CDR3 has 16 amino acids. The CDR3 nucleotides are TGTGCCAGCAGTTGGGACTGGGGGAACACTAATGAAAAACTGTTTTTT. Translating gives CASSWDWGNTNEKLFF.

The V and J genes are TRBV11-3 and TRBJ2-1, with TRBD2 identical over 8 bases. This CDR3 region has 17 residues. The junction had 7 bases not matched to a gene; V was cut back by 1 base and J by 2 bases. In germline, CDR1 is SGHNT, CDR2 YENEEA. DNA for the CDR3: TGTGCCAGCAGCTTAGCCCCTTCCGGGGGGGCCTACAATGAGCAGTTCTTC. Its translation is CASSLAPSGGAYNEQFF.

This clonotype was counted ten times or more. J is TRBJ1-1 and V is TRBV4-3; TRBD1 might be the D (6 bases). The CDR3 sequence is 14 residues long. Germline V lookup: CDR1 LGHNA, CDR2 YSLEER. Trimming took 2 bases from V and 4 from J, leaving 11 bases between them. CDR3 protein: CASSQLTGSTEAFF. Written as DNA, the CDR3 is TGCGCCAGCAGCCAACTTACAGGGAGCACTGAAGCTTTCTTT.

CDR3 DNA: TGTGCCAGCAGTTACTCAACGACAGGGGCAGATACGCAGTATTTT. Encoded protein: CASSYSTTGADTQYF. V gene TRBV6-5 combines with J gene TRBJ2-3; 8 bases match TRBD1. Per the germline V gene, CDR1 is MNHEY and CDR2 is SVGAGI. The CDR3 sequence is 15 residues long. The V and J ends lost 0 bases and 4 bases, in that order; junction bases with no gene match: 3.

The V gene is TRBV7-2, the J gene TRBJ2-5; 8 bases fit TRBD2. Germline lookup yields CDR1 SGHTA and CDR2 FQGNSA. V lost 8 bases, J lost 1 base, and 3 bases stayed unmatched. This CDR3 is built from 13 residues. CDR3: CASRGGIQETQYF. CDR3 sequence (DNA): TGTGCCAGCCGGGGGGGGATCCAAGAGACCCAGTACTTC. The full variable domain, in which reference TRBV7-2 and TRBJ2-5 provide the parts outside the CDR3, is GAGVSQSPSNKVTEKGKDVELRCDPISGHTALYWYRQSLGQGLEFLIYFQGNSAPDKSGLPSDRFSAERTGGSVSTLTIQRTQQEDSAVYLCASRGGIQETQYFGPGTRLLVL.

This clonotype was recorded many times. CDR3 DNA sequence: TGCAGTGCTAACCCGACGACAGCAACTAATGAAAAACTGTTTTTT. It codes for CSANPTTATNEKLFF. V and J are TRBV20-1 and TRBJ1-4, with a weak D call TRBD1 (5 bases). This CDR3 has 15 amino acids. The germline V gene encodes CDR1 DFQATT and CDR2 SNEGSKA (reference sequence). Trimming removed 4 bases at V and 0 bases at J, with 12 bases between.

This clonotype occurred many times. The gene calls are TRBV5-1 and TRBJ1-1, with 12 positions matching TRBD1. Germline assignment: CDR1 SGHRS and CDR2 YFSETQ. V gave up 4 bases and J gave up 4 bases; unmatched junction bases: 11. The CDR3 covers 17 residues. The CDR3 loop reads CASSDRDRGLLGTEAFF. The DNA for the CDR3 is TGCGCCAGCAGCGACCGGGACAGGGGGCTTTTGGGCACTGAAGCTTTCTTT.